Below are 10 T cell receptor beta chains sequenced from a single sample in a study of cytomegalovirus exposure and HLA in healthy donors. It was with 60 Vbeta and 13 Jbeta primers that the PCR ran. Only in-frame clones appear in the TCRdb table, and some are missing; sequencing was by immunoSEQ multiplex PCR. The sample totals 65,000 to 85,000 clones; its top ten clones hold 2.4%. What was sequenced was PBMCs. The receptor set was obtained from a female donor in good health and CMV-seropositive.

CDR3 bases: TGTGCCAGCAGTCAGTTGGACAATAACTACGAGCAGTACTTC. This translates into CASSQLDNNYEQYF. The chain uses TRBV28 and TRBJ2-7; weak D call: TRBD1 (5 bases). Trimming left V 5 bases short and J 3 bases short, with 14 bases between. The CDR3 sequence is 14 residues long. Germline V gene lookup returns CDR1 MDHEN and CDR2 SYDVKM.

The gene calls are TRBV9 and TRBJ1-2; tentatively, D is TRBD1 (5 bases). This CDR3 spans 15 amino acids. The germline gives CDR1 SGDLS, CDR2 YYNGEE. Trimming removed 0 bases at V and 8 bases at J, with 17 bases between. The DNA for the CDR3 is TGTGCCAGCAGCGTAGGGGGACTGGACACGGGGGGCTACACCTTC. It codes for CASSVGGLDTGGYTF.

The chain recombines TRBV15 with TRBJ2-7, with 16 nucleotides matching TRBD2. Losses at the gene ends were 4 bases for V and 1 base for J; bases not matched to a gene: 7. This CDR3 comprises 18 residues. Germline lookup yields CDR1 LNHNV and CDR2 YYDKDF (reference sequence). CDR3 loop: CATSTHPGLAGGSYEQYF. The CDR3 coding sequence is TGTGCCACCAGCACCCACCCGGGACTAGCGGGAGGGTCCTACGAGCAGTACTTC.

The rearrangement links TRBV2 to TRBJ2-2; D remains unclear. This CDR3 is 13 amino acids long. Trimming stripped 8 bases from V and 4 bases from J, with 11 bases between. CDR1 and CDR2 from the germline V gene are SNHLY and FYNNEI. The CDR3, as DNA: TGTGCCAGCCTAGGCAAATCCACCGGGGAGCTGTTTTTT. Its translation: CASLGKSTGELFF.

V is TRBV9 and J is TRBJ2-1; D possibly corresponds to TRBD1 (6 bases). The germline CDR1 and CDR2 sequences are SGDLS and YYNGEE. V shed 4 bases and J shed 2 bases, with 16 bases lying between them. The CDR3 sequence is 16 residues long. The CDR3 loop is CASSNNPGTPYNEQFF. CDR3 coding DNA: TGTGCCAGCAGCAATAACCCAGGGACACCCTACAATGAGCAGTTCTTC.

The rearrangement joins TRBV4-1 to TRBJ2-4; 9 bases are a match to TRBD2. Germline values: CDR1 MGHRA, CDR2 YSYEKL. The CDR3 has 16 amino acids. Trimming at V came to 6 bases and at J to 6 bases, leaving 12 bases not matched to a gene. The CDR3 DNA follows: TGCGCCAGCAGGCCCCAAATAGCGGGGGAGGGAAACATTCAGTACTTC. It yields the protein CASRPQIAGEGNIQYF.

The V and J genes are TRBV7-2 and TRBJ2-1; 14 bases align to TRBD2. In germline, CDR1 is SGHTA, CDR2 FQGNSA. The J segment lost 7 bases and the V segment lost 4 bases, leaving 9 bases of the junction unmatched. CDR3 length: 17 residues. CDR3 in amino acids: CASSSTSGRARGNEQFF. DNA for the CDR3: TGTGCCAGCAGCTCGACTAGCGGGAGGGCCCGGGGGAATGAGCAGTTCTTC. Filled out from reference TRBV7-2 and TRBJ2-1, the complete variable domain reads GAGVSQSPSNKVTEKGKDVELRCDPISGHTALYWYRQSLGQGLEFLIYFQGNSAPDKSGLPSDRFSAERTGGSVSTLTIQRTQQEDSAVYLCASSSTSGRARGNEQFFGPGTRLTVL.

This sequence joins TRBV15 and TRBJ2-3; TRBD2 matches at 7 bases. After removal of 3 bases from V and 2 bases from J, the junction contained 5 bases not matched to a gene. The CDR3 contains 15 residues. Germline V gene lookup returns CDR1 LNHNV and CDR2 YYDKDF (reference sequence). DNA of the CDR3: TGTGCCACCAGCAGGGTTAGCGGGTCCACAGATACGCAGTATTTT. It translates to CATSRVSGSTDTQYF.

About this clone itself: At one end the junction does not follow the germline gene, possibly because of a read error. This rearrangement joins TRBV29-1 to TRBJ2-7; 12 bases match TRBD2. The germline gives CDR1 SQVTM, CDR2 ANQGSEA. CDR3 length: 16 residues. The chain's CDR3 is CSGEERLAGVAYEQYF. CDR3 DNA: TGCAGCGGTGAAGAAAGACTAGCGGGGGTCGCCTACGAGCAGTACTTC.

The chain joins TRBV28 to TRBJ1-2; possibly TRBD1 for D (6 bases). V was trimmed by 5 bases and J by 8 bases, leaving 21 bases between them. The CDR3 sequence is 15 residues long. The V gene's germline CDR1 is MDHEN and CDR2 SYDVKM. The CDR3: CASSTGRAQARGYTF. Here the CDR3 DNA reads TGTGCCAGCAGTACAGGGCGGGCCCAGGCGCGAGGCTACACCTTC.